The 14 T cell receptor beta chains in this list originate from one sample, sequenced in a study of T cells in Graves' hyperthyroidism and ophthalmopathy. From RNA transcripts, TCR beta CDR3 regions were amplified. HTBI primers drove first-round RT-PCR of the TCR CDR3. Using its own MiXCR run on the multiplex PCR reads, TCRdb lists one record per CDR3 protein. The sample consists of approximately 600,000 distinct CDR3 sequences, approximately 15% of them appearing once. Sequencing was done on a sample of blood. The source is a woman in her thirties or forties with Graves' ophthalmopathy.

This clonotype was counted at least ten times. The chain recombines TRBV12-3 or TRBV12-4 with TRBJ2-5, with 10 bases matching TRBD1. Losses at the gene ends were 5 bases for V and 7 bases for J; bases not matched to a gene: 10. This CDR3 is 15 amino acids long. CDR3 sequence: CASSSRDRGFGTQYF. The CDR3 DNA reads as TGTGCCAGCAGTAGCCGGGACAGGGGATTTGGGACCCAGTACTTC.

The chain carries TRBV6-2 or TRBV6-3 and TRBJ2-7; 12 bases agree with TRBD2. CDR3 length: 20 residues. V was pared by 2 bases and J by 5 bases, with 19 bases of the junction left unmatched. The germline V gene encodes CDR1 MNHEY and CDR2 SVGEGT. The CDR3, as DNA: TGTGCCAGCAGTTACGTCGGTAGACTAGCGGGAGATTTTTGGAACGACGAGCAGTACTTC. It yields the protein CASSYVGRLAGDFWNDEQYF.

In its sample, this clonotype was seen a few times. The chain uses TRBV2 and TRBJ2-5; 8 bases are a match to TRBD2. The CDR3 spans 19 residues. The germline V gene encodes CDR1 SNHLY and CDR2 FYNNEI. Trimming cost V 7 bases and J 5 bases; bases outside gene matches: 24. CDR3 residues: CASTLRKEGLGVSEETQYF. CDR3 nucleotide sequence: TGTGCCAGCACCCTTAGAAAAGAGGGACTAGGTGTCAGTGAGGAGACCCAGTACTTC.

This clonotype has a handful of counts. The rearrangement links TRBV19 to TRBJ1-1, with no clear D. The CDR3 is 12 residues long. The germline CDR1 and CDR2 sequences are LNHDA and SQIVND (reference sequence). The V end was cut by 5 bases, the J end by 7 bases, with 11 bases between. The CDR3 is CASSDGRDEAFF. DNA for the CDR3: TGTGCCAGTAGTGACGGACGGGATGAAGCTTTCTTT.

This clonotype was seen ten or more times. The chain employs TRBV29-1 and TRBJ1-1, with D hard to call. V was clipped by 4 bases and J by 1 base, with 10 bases between them. CDR3 length: 13 amino acids. Germline CDR1 SQVTM, CDR2 ANQGSEA. The DNA of the CDR3 is TGCAGCGTTGCCCTTGGACCGAACACTGAAGCTTTCTTT. Amino acids: CSVALGPNTEAFF.

Many counts were recorded for this clonotype. The gene calls are TRBV11-3 and TRBJ2-7; D may match TRBD1 or TRBD2 (5 bases each). The V end lost 3 bases, the J end lost 2 bases, and 14 bases lay between the germline ends. Germline CDR1 SGHNT, CDR2 YENEEA. CDR3 length: 15 amino acids. The CDR3 nucleotides read TGTGCCAGCAGCTTTCCCGGGACGTACCCCTACGAGCAGTACTTC. It translates to CASSFPGTYPYEQYF.

The CDR3 spells CASRDPTGANVLTF. The CDR3 DNA reads as TGTGCCAGCAGAGACCCGACTGGGGCCAACGTCCTGACTTTC. The V and J genes are TRBV6-2 or TRBV6-3 and TRBJ2-6; D call uncertain. V was pared by 6 bases and J by 2 bases, with 8 bases between. The CDR3 totals 14 residues. CDR1 is MNHEY, CDR2 SVGEGT, per germline.

This clonotype was picked up many times. V and J are TRBV28 and TRBJ2-4; D gene ambiguous. The CDR3 consists of 16 residues. Germline loops: CDR1 MDHEN, CDR2 SYDVKM. Deletions cut 6 bases from V and 1 base from J, with 16 bases between. As DNA, the CDR3 is TGTGCCAGCAGCTCCCGGGTATTGGATGCCAAAAACATTCAGTACTTC. Its protein is CASSSRVLDAKNIQYF.

This clonotype showed up many times. This chain connects TRBV20-1 to TRBJ2-7; TRBD1 might be the D (5 bases). Germline V gives CDR1 DFQATT, CDR2 SNEGSKA (reference sequence). Trimming removed 0 bases from V and 2 bases from J, with 11 bases in between. This CDR3 region has 14 residues. CDR3 region: CSARDLLTAYEQYF. The CDR3 DNA sequence: TGCAGTGCTAGAGATCTGTTGACAGCCTACGAGCAGTACTTC.

This chain uses TRBV9 with TRBJ2-7, with 7 bases lining up with TRBD2. CDR3 size: 14 residues. Germline V gene sequence: CDR1 SGDLS, CDR2 YYNGEE. V shed 4 bases, J shed 3 bases, and the junction held 7 bases outside the gene matches. The CDR3 spells CASSTGTTNYEQYF. DNA of the CDR3: TGTGCCAGCAGCACCGGGACTACTAACTACGAGCAGTACTTC.

This clonotype was detected many times. The chain is built from TRBV28 and TRBJ2-7, with TRBD1 as a possible D gene (5 bases). The CDR3 runs 14 residues. With 3 bases removed from V and 4 bases from J, the gap between germline ends came to 13 bases. Germline CDR1 MDHEN, CDR2 SYDVKM. The CDR3 DNA follows: TGTGCCAGCAGTTTGCACAGGTTTGGGTACGAGCAGTACTTC. Amino acids: CASSLHRFGYEQYF.

CDR3 nucleotide sequence: TGCAGCGTTGAAGATCATGGGTATCCTAACTATGGCTACACCTTC. Translated: CSVEDHGYPNYGYTF. V gene TRBV29-1 combines with J gene TRBJ1-2; no reliable D call. Germline assignment: CDR1 SQVTM and CDR2 ANQGSEA. This CDR3 region has 15 residues. Trimming took off 0 bases at V and 0 bases at J, with 11 bases between the two ends.

This clonotype has at least ten counts. The rearrangement uses TRBV28 and TRBJ1-1; 8 positions match TRBD1. Per the germline V gene, CDR1 is MDHEN and CDR2 is SYDVKM. The V segment lost 6 bases and the J segment 10 bases; nucleotides outside the gene matches: 4. This CDR3 is 11 amino acids long. The CDR3 here is CASRYDRGAFF. Written as DNA, the CDR3 is TGTGCCAGCAGATATGACAGGGGAGCTTTCTTT.

This clonotype was seen at least ten times. The rearrangement joins TRBV6-2 or TRBV6-3 to TRBJ2-7; 12 bases agree with TRBD2. The CDR3 loop spans 14 amino acids. The V and J ends lost 10 bases and 4 bases, in that order; junction bases with no gene match: 8. The germline V gene has CDR1 MNHEY and CDR2 SVGEGT. The CDR3 reads CATHLAGGRYEQYF. CDR3 nucleotides: TGTGCCACCCACCTAGCGGGAGGGCGTTACGAGCAGTACTTC.